These T cell receptor beta chains were read from a single sample in a study of blood T cells in healthy people across ages. TCRdb reanalysed the 5' RACE reads using MiXCR and keeps one entry per CDR3 protein. The sample shows around 780,000 distinct CDR3 sequences, roughly three fifths of them seen only once. The sequenced sample consisted of blood. Source of these receptors: a man aged 40-49 years in good health. The CDR3 runs from the conserved cysteine through the conserved F or W. D genes are given only for firm matches. Not every row has a clone size; where given, it reads once, few, many or a size class.

clone size: NA; D gene: NA; J gene: TRBJ2-3; V gene: TRBV6-1; CDR3 DNA: TGTGCCAGCAGTGAAGCGTTACGAAATACGCAGTATTTT; CDR3 protein: CASSEALRNTQYF
clone size: few; D gene: TRBD2; J gene: TRBJ2-1; V gene: TRBV7-6; CDR3 DNA: TGTGCCAGCAGCGGGTGGGAGGGCCCTCCTTCCTACAATGAGCAGTTCTTC; CDR3 protein: CASSGWEGPPSYNEQFF
clone size: NA; D gene: NA; J gene: TRBJ2-1; V gene: TRBV27; CDR3 DNA: TGTGCCAGCAGTTTTGCCCCGGGAAATGAGCAGTTCTTC; CDR3 protein: CASSFAPGNEQFF
clone size: NA; D gene: NA; J gene: TRBJ2-3; V gene: TRBV5-1; CDR3 DNA: TGCGCCAGCAGTCAACGGGTTGATACGCAGTATTTT; CDR3 protein: CASSQRVDTQYF
clone size: few; D gene: NA; J gene: TRBJ2-4; V gene: TRBV6-1; CDR3 DNA: TGTGCCAGCAGCGAAAGTGGCAGGAAAAACATTCAGTACTTC; CDR3 protein: CASSESGRKNIQYF
clone size: NA; D gene: NA; J gene: TRBJ2-3; V gene: TRBV7-2; CDR3 DNA: TGTGCCAGCAGCCGCTCCGAGACAGGATACACAGATACGCAGTATTTT; CDR3 protein: CASSRSETGYTDTQYF
clone size: NA; D gene: TRBD2; J gene: TRBJ2-5; V gene: TRBV6-4; CDR3 DNA: TGTGCCAGCAGTGACAGGGCGGGAGCAGGGACCCAGTACTTC; CDR3 protein: CASSDRAGAGTQYF
clone size: NA; D gene: TRBD2; J gene: TRBJ2-5; V gene: TRBV6-1; CDR3 DNA: TGTGCCAGCAGGGAAGGACTAGCGGGACCGTACCAAGAGACCCAGTACTTC; CDR3 protein: CASREGLAGPYQETQYF
clone size: many; D gene: TRBD2; J gene: TRBJ2-5; V gene: TRBV29-1; CDR3 DNA: TGCAGCGCCCTGACTAGCGGCCAAGAGACCCAGTACTTC; CDR3 protein: CSALTSGQETQYF
clone size: NA; D gene: NA; J gene: TRBJ1-2; V gene: TRBV29-1; CDR3 DNA: TGCAGCGTCCTTAGCGGACAGAGTAACTATGGCTACACCTTC; CDR3 protein: CSVLSGQSNYGYTF
clone size: many; D gene: NA; J gene: TRBJ2-6; V gene: TRBV7-9; CDR3 DNA: TGTGCCAGCAGCCCGAGGGGCTCTGGGGCCAACGTCCTGACTTTC; CDR3 protein: CASSPRGSGANVLTF
clone size: NA; D gene: NA; J gene: TRBJ2-3; V gene: TRBV29-1; CDR3 DNA: TGCAGCGTTGAAGATCGGGGCAGACCCGATACGCAGTATTTT; CDR3 protein: CSVEDRGRPDTQYF
clone size: NA; D gene: NA; J gene: TRBJ1-4; V gene: TRBV7-2; CDR3 DNA: TGTGCCAGCAGCTTGGGACCCCGGCAGGGAGGGGAAAAACTGTTTTTT; CDR3 protein: CASSLGPRQGGEKLFF
clone size: few; D gene: NA; J gene: TRBJ2-7; V gene: TRBV28; CDR3 DNA: TGTGCCAGCAGTTTGATAGGTCCGGGGGCCTACGAGCAGTACTTC; CDR3 protein: CASSLIGPGAYEQYF
clone size: NA; D gene: TRBD2; J gene: TRBJ2-7; V gene: TRBV27; CDR3 DNA: TGTGCCAGCAGTTTAGAGCTAGCGGACCCCTACGAGCAGTACTTC; CDR3 protein: CASSLELADPYEQYF
clone size: few; D gene: NA; J gene: TRBJ2-2; V gene: TRBV7-9; CDR3 DNA: TGTGCCAGCAGCTTAGTGGTTAGTGCCGGGGAGCTGTTTTTT; CDR3 protein: CASSLVVSAGELFF
clone size: few; D gene: TRBD1; J gene: TRBJ2-5; V gene: TRBV7-9; CDR3 DNA: TGTGCCAGCAGCTCTACATTGAACAGGGACAGGGTGTTTGAGACCCAGTACTTC; CDR3 protein: CASSSTLNRDRVFETQYF
clone size: NA; D gene: NA; J gene: TRBJ2-1; V gene: TRBV5-1; CDR3 DNA: TGCGCCAGCAGCCCGAGGGCAGATGAGCAGTTCTTC; CDR3 protein: CASSPRADEQFF
clone size: NA; D gene: TRBD2; J gene: TRBJ2-3; V gene: TRBV28; CDR3 DNA: TGTGCCAGCAGTCCAGGACTAGCGGAAATCACAGATACGCAGTATTTT; CDR3 protein: CASSPGLAEITDTQYF
clone size: NA; D gene: NA; J gene: TRBJ2-5; V gene: TRBV11-2; CDR3 DNA: TGTGCCAGCAGCCCCCTCGAGGGGACGAGGTACTTC; CDR3 protein: CASSPLEGTRYF
clone size: few; D gene: NA; J gene: TRBJ2-1; V gene: TRBV29-1; CDR3 DNA: TGCAGCGTCGGACTCGGCCCTCCCGGCAATGAGCAGTTCTTC; CDR3 protein: CSVGLGPPGNEQFF
clone size: NA; D gene: NA; J gene: TRBJ1-2; V gene: TRBV7-9; CDR3 DNA: TGTGCCAGCAGCTTATCCGTGACTCTGAAGGATGGCTACACCTTC; CDR3 protein: CASSLSVTLKDGYTF
clone size: NA; D gene: NA; J gene: TRBJ2-7; V gene: TRBV4-3; CDR3 DNA: TGCGCCAGCAGCCAAGACAGGCCTCCCACCTACGAGCAGTACTTC; CDR3 protein: CASSQDRPPTYEQYF
clone size: NA; D gene: NA; J gene: TRBJ2-7; V gene: TRBV9; CDR3 DNA: TGTGCCAGCAGCGTAGGGTACGGACCCTACGAGCAGTACTTC; CDR3 protein: CASSVGYGPYEQYF
clone size: NA; D gene: NA; J gene: TRBJ1-2; V gene: TRBV28; CDR3 DNA: TGTGCCAGCAGTTCTACAGGGTTCGATAGTGGCTACACCTTC; CDR3 protein: CASSSTGFDSGYTF
clone size: NA; D gene: TRBD2; J gene: TRBJ2-1; V gene: TRBV4-3; CDR3 DNA: TGCGCCAGCAGCCCGACTAGCGGGATTACCTACAATGAGCAGTTCTTC; CDR3 protein: CASSPTSGITYNEQFF
clone size: NA; D gene: TRBD1; J gene: TRBJ1-2; V gene: TRBV3-1; CDR3 DNA: TGTGCCAGCAGGCTGGATACTAGGGGGCCTAACTATGGCTTCACCTTC; CDR3 protein: CASRLDTRGPNYGFTF
clone size: NA; D gene: NA; J gene: TRBJ2-5; V gene: TRBV25-1; CDR3 DNA: TGTGCCAGCAGCCTTACAGGGTTGGAGACCCAGTACTTC; CDR3 protein: CASSLTGLETQYF
clone size: few; D gene: NA; J gene: TRBJ2-7; V gene: TRBV29-1; CDR3 DNA: TGCAGCGTGAGTGTTTCCCTCGGCGAGCAGTACTTC; CDR3 protein: CSVSVSLGEQYF
clone size: few; D gene: NA; J gene: TRBJ2-1; V gene: TRBV9; CDR3 DNA: TGTGCCAGCAGCGAACAGGGTGATTCCTACAATGAGCAGTTCTTC; CDR3 protein: CASSEQGDSYNEQFF
clone size: NA; D gene: TRBD2; J gene: TRBJ2-5; V gene: TRBV7-9; CDR3 DNA: TGTGCCAGCAGCTTATTAAGCGGGAGGGGAGAGACCCAGTACTTC; CDR3 protein: CASSLLSGRGETQYF
clone size: NA; D gene: NA; J gene: TRBJ2-7; V gene: TRBV7-2; CDR3 DNA: TGTGCCAGCAGCACCTCCGTGAGCGAGCAGTACTTC; CDR3 protein: CASSTSVSEQYF
clone size: NA; D gene: TRBD1; J gene: TRBJ2-7; V gene: TRBV25-1; CDR3 DNA: TGTGCCAGCAGTGCACTACCCGGACAGGGGAATGCCTACGAGCAGTACTTC; CDR3 protein: CASSALPGQGNAYEQYF
clone size: NA; D gene: NA; J gene: TRBJ1-2; V gene: TRBV20-1; CDR3 DNA: TGCAGTGCCTTCCCCCCGGGAAACAGGGACTATGGCTACACCTTC; CDR3 protein: CSAFPPGNRDYGYTF
clone size: NA; D gene: NA; J gene: TRBJ2-3; V gene: TRBV5-1; CDR3 DNA: TGCGCCAACAGCTTGGCGACATCAAGCACAGATACGCAGTATTTT; CDR3 protein: CANSLATSSTDTQYF
clone size: few; D gene: NA; J gene: TRBJ1-2; V gene: TRBV6-1; CDR3 DNA: TGTGCCAGCAGGAGGGTAGAAGGCTACACCTTC; CDR3 protein: CASRRVEGYTF
clone size: few; D gene: NA; J gene: TRBJ1-4; V gene: TRBV7-9; CDR3 DNA: TGTGCCAGCAGCCCGGCCGAAAAACTGTTTTTT; CDR3 protein: CASSPAEKLFF
clone size: few; D gene: NA; J gene: TRBJ2-7; V gene: TRBV7-2; CDR3 DNA: TGTGCCAGCAGCTTATTTACGGGAATACGCTACGAGCAGTACTTC; CDR3 protein: CASSLFTGIRYEQYF
clone size: once; D gene: TRBD1; J gene: TRBJ1-2; V gene: TRBV7-2; CDR3 DNA: TGTGCCAGCAGCAAAAGCGACGGACAGGGGATGGGCTATGGCTACACCTTC; CDR3 protein: CASSKSDGQGMGYGYTF
clone size: few; D gene: NA; J gene: TRBJ1-2; V gene: TRBV7-3; CDR3 DNA: TGTGCCAGCAGCTCCACGTCCATCCGACAGGATGCCGACTATGGCTACACCTTC; CDR3 protein: CASSSTSIRQDADYGYTF
clone size: once; D gene: TRBD1; J gene: TRBJ2-7; V gene: TRBV18; CDR3 DNA: TGTGCCAGCTCACCACGAGTGCAGGGGGCTTTTAACGAGCAGTACTTC; CDR3 protein: CASSPRVQGAFNEQYF
clone size: NA; D gene: NA; J gene: TRBJ1-2; V gene: TRBV27; CDR3 DNA: TGTGCCAGCAGTCCCCCCGGCAGGGCGAGCTATGGCTACACCTTC; CDR3 protein: CASSPPGRASYGYTF
clone size: NA; D gene: NA; J gene: TRBJ1-2; V gene: TRBV6-1; CDR3 DNA: TGTGCCAGCAGTGAACAATTTTTAGGGGGGTCTCGGGGCTACACCTTC; CDR3 protein: CASSEQFLGGSRGYTF
clone size: few; D gene: TRBD2; J gene: TRBJ2-1; V gene: TRBV27; CDR3 DNA: TGTGCCAGCAGTTTAATACCGTGGGGACTAGCGCTTAACAATGAGCAGTTCTTC; CDR3 protein: CASSLIPWGLALNNEQFF
clone size: NA; D gene: NA; J gene: TRBJ1-2; V gene: TRBV15; CDR3 DNA: TGTGCCACCAGCAGAGAGGTCCTCTATGGCTACACCTTC; CDR3 protein: CATSREVLYGYTF
clone size: NA; D gene: TRBD1; J gene: TRBJ2-3; V gene: TRBV7-2; CDR3 DNA: TGTGCCAGCAGCCCCGGGACAGGGCAAGATACGCAGTATTTT; CDR3 protein: CASSPGTGQDTQYF
clone size: many; D gene: TRBD2; J gene: TRBJ2-1; V gene: TRBV7-3; CDR3 DNA: TGTGCCAGCAGCCGTAAGGGCGGGGGGTCGAACAATGAGCAGTTCTTC; CDR3 protein: CASSRKGGGSNNEQFF
clone size: few; D gene: NA; J gene: TRBJ2-7; V gene: TRBV4-2; CDR3 DNA: TGTGCCAGCAGCCAAGTCTCTGTGGGTGGGGGCTACGAGCAGTACTTC; CDR3 protein: CASSQVSVGGGYEQYF
clone size: NA; D gene: NA; J gene: TRBJ2-1; V gene: TRBV11-2; CDR3 DNA: TGTGCCAGCAAGAAAGCAGGGGATGGCAATGAGCAGTTCTTC; CDR3 protein: CASKKAGDGNEQFF
clone size: NA; D gene: TRBD2; J gene: TRBJ2-7; V gene: TRBV5-4; CDR3 DNA: TGTGCCATCCACCACGGGACTAGCGAGTCCTACGAGCAGTACTTC; CDR3 protein: CAIHHGTSESYEQYF